This T cell receptor beta chain was sequenced for a study of cytomegalovirus exposure and HLA in healthy donors. With 60 Vbeta and 13 Jbeta primers, the PCR was carried out. Measured with immunoSEQ multiplex PCR; TCRdb has only the in-frame clones, and not every one. The sample includes about 160,000 clones, around nine tenths of them seen just once. Sequencing input: PBMCs. This sequence originates from a woman in her twenties or thirties in good health and CMV-seronegative.

The CDR3 nucleotides are TGTGCCAGCAGCTTAGTAGTCCAACCGGGAGGGGAGCTGTTTTTT. Its translation is CASSLVVQPGGELFF. The chain is built from TRBV11-1 and TRBJ2-2; possibly TRBD2 for D (5 bases). V was cut by 1 base and J by 8 bases, with 14 bases left in between. From germline, CDR1 is SGHAT and CDR2 FQDESV (reference sequence). The CDR3 has 15 amino acids. The entire variable domain, with the rest obtained from reference TRBV11-1 and TRBJ2-2, is as follows: EAEVAQSPRYKITEKSQAVAFWCDPISGHATLYWYRQILGQGPELLVQFQDESVVDDSQLPKDRFSAERLKGVDSTLKIQPAELGDSAMYLCASSLVVQPGGELFFGEGSRLTVL.